This T cell receptor (beta chain) was sequenced in a study of T cells in Graves' hyperthyroidism and ophthalmopathy (dated by TCRdb to between 2019 and 2020). Turning to the overall study: Peripheral blood was sampled at the time of initial diagnosis, prior to any treatment. TCR V-J signatures able to tell the groups apart were searched for in a discovery cohort of 100 or so patients, of whom 43 had Graves' ophthalmopathy and around 56 had stable Graves' hyperthyroidism. An independent validation cohort of fewer than 20 hyperthyroidism patients and more than 15 patients who later progressed to ophthalmopathy tested prospective prediction of ophthalmopathy. The 90 to 100 discovery patients were randomly divided into training and test sets at a 7:3 ratio. In roughly six Graves' hyperthyroidism patients, the study also compared T-cell repertoires from thyroid tissue with T-cell repertoires from blood. After sampling, hyperthyroidism patients received methimazole starting at 30 mg daily, and ophthalmopathy patients received high-dose intravenous methylprednisolone. According to the paper, TCR Vbeta CDR3 sequencing was carried out on approximately 140 peripheral blood samples, which came from 40 to 45 ophthalmopathy, some 73 hyperthyroidism and approximately 17 progressor patients.

The TCR beta CDR3 regions were amplified from RNA transcripts. A first-round RT-PCR of the TCR CDR3 used the HTBI primer set with the Qiagen OneStep RT-PCR kit. Libraries were constructed in a second round of multiplex PCR, after which size selection and purification were performed. Libraries were sequenced paired-end with 100 bp reads on an Illumina HiSeq2000. The study's processing was this. SOAPnuke was used to process the raw data, with reads discarded if the reads contained adapters or uncalled bases, had a mean Phred below 15, or lacked an exact constant-primer or identifier match. High-quality paired reads were merged using COPE v1.2.5, and each unique nucleotide sequence was defined as a clonotype. MiTCR v1.1 was used to align the clonotypes against IMGT TRBV, TRBD and TRBJ reference segments. The analysis included only V-J combinations with a frequency above 0.0001, which together covered around 99% of the repertoires. A TCS score was defined as the ratio of F50 (clonal expansion) to E x V (chaos), with BLOSUM62-based TCRdist applied between CDR3 peptides within each V-J. Welch's t-statistics and random forest reduced 500 to 550 V-J features to 13, which were used in a naive Bayes classifier (R e1071). TCRdb reworked the public reads: Q25 trimming with fastp, MiXCR clone assembly, productive beta chains retained. CDR3 protein sequences are deduplicated, and each keeps its most common genes and DNA. TCRdb, rather than the study authors, made the V and J calls. The sample table lists 640,000 or so distinct CDR3 sequences, more than 13% of them with a count of one. Clones ranked in the top ten supply approximately 6.4% of the sample.

This clonotype has more than one count but fewer than ten. Which antigen it targets is not known. At one end, the junction sequence differs from germline, possibly due to a read error. General findings and caveats noted by the study authors: In validation, progression to ophthalmopathy was predicted by the model with approximately 67% sensitivity and roughly 76% specificity, a median of approximately 7.1 months before onset. Most expanded thyroid clonotypes (frequency above 0.001) were also found in blood, which suggests that blood repertoires may mirror thyroid immune responses. Ophthalmopathy was separated from stable hyperthyroidism by a 13 V-J signature model, with about 88% sensitivity and around 81% specificity obtained in cross-validation and 80%/75% obtained in testing. No statistical method was used to set the sample size in advance, and investigators knew the group allocation.

From the cysteine through the phenylalanine, the CDR3 covers 14 amino acids. Kept here is only the CDR3 DNA, which spans 42 bases and is read in frame from base 1. CDR1 SEHNR and CDR2 FQNEAQ were looked up in the germline V gene (reference sequence). In the ophthalmopathy patients, disease was moderately to severely active, with a Clinical Activity Score of 3 or more, a NOSPECS grade of 4 or more, and a duration of less than 3 months. Patients with uncontrolled infections, other autoimmune diseases, pregnancy or lactation were excluded. Diagnoses were based on clinical symptoms, serum thyroxine and TRAb, thyroid ultrasound and orbital computed tomography. PBMCs were isolated from about 9.2 ml of fresh peripheral blood by Ficoll-Paque density gradient centrifugation. Trizol reagent was used to extract total RNA, and RNA quality was then checked on an Agilent 2100 Bioanalyzer.

The sequencing input was blood. The receptor's source is a woman younger than 30 with Graves' ophthalmopathy. The chain links TRBV7-9 with TRBJ2-2; the D region possibly corresponds to TRBD2 (5 bases align). The encoded CDR3 is CVSSLVGSTGELFF. DNA sequence: TGTGTCAGCAGCTTAGTAGGGAGCACCGGGGAGCTGTTTTTT. This CDR3, with the reference TRBV7-9 and TRBJ2-2 proteins standing in past its ends, gives the full variable domain DTGVSQNPRHKITKRGQNVTFRCDPISEHNRLYWYRQTLGQGPEFLTYFQNEAQLEKSRLLSDRFSAERPKGSFSTLEIQRTEQGDSAMYLCVSSLVGSTGELFFGEGSRLTVL.